The present T cell receptor (beta chain) was sequenced within a study of CD8 T cells in Susac syndrome. Study conclusions and caveats: The study conceded that relatively few individuals underwent its TCR sequencing and HLA analysis.

The T cells that were sequenced for TCR beta were CD8+ and CD4+ cells from blood. TEMRA cells were FACS-enriched, while CD8+ and CD4+ T cells were negatively isolated. This CDR3 comprises 12 residues. V gave up 9 bases and J gave up 5 bases; unmatched junction bases: 4. Germline CDR1 reads MGHRA; CDR2 reads YSYEKL. In this sample, this clonotype turned up once. Its antigen remains unknown. With random hexamers, reverse transcription was performed on about 0.5 to 1 ug of RNA. It was immunoSEQ multiplex PCR that amplified TCR beta CDR3 across 54 Vbeta and 13 Jbeta. TCRdb itself ran the immunoSEQ multiplex PCR reads through MiXCR, one entry per CDR3 protein. The sample yields 400,000 or so distinct CDR3 sequences, about 85% seen once.

The V and J genes are TRBV4-1 and TRBJ2-1; TRBD2 aligns across 7 bases. The sequenced sample consisted of CD8+ T cells from PBMCs. The source is a human donor with multiple sclerosis. CDR3 in DNA: TGCGCCAGTTCCGGGACTAACAATGAGCAGTTCTTC. This sequence encodes CASSGTNNEQFF.